The 14 T cell receptor beta chains in this list originate from one sample, sequenced in a study of T-cell memory formation after mild COVID-19 (TCRdb year 2021). Library method: 5' RACE. Data came from an Illumina NovaSeq 6000. The raw public data were reprocessed by TCRdb itself: fastp quality trimming at Q25, MiXCR clonotype calling, in-frame beta chains only. All rows with the same CDR3 protein become a single entry with the most common DNA and genes. For this sample there are roughly 160,000 distinct CDR3 sequences; over 10% appear just once. The ten most abundant clones make up 2.5% to 3.5% of the sample. The sample comprised PBMCs or a T cell subset sorted from them (not recorded which). These receptors all stem from a man between 18 and 29 years old who had mild COVID-19 (a few samples of this study predate the infection). The sample titles of this study are shuffled in the database, so cell type and time point are left out; the donor was told from shared clones.

This clonotype has more than one count but fewer than ten. The DNA of the CDR3 is TGTGCCAGCAGCTACCGCGGAACCTCTGGAAACACCATATATTTT. This encodes CASSYRGTSGNTIYF. V is TRBV7-6 and J is TRBJ1-3; D uncertain. Looked up from germline, CDR1 is SGHVS and CDR2 is FNYEAQ. The germline V and J ends were trimmed by 4 bases and 0 bases, with 10 bases remaining between them. The CDR3 is 15 amino acids. Full variable domain (outside the CDR3, taken from reference TRBV7-6 and TRBJ1-3): GAGVSQSPRYKVTKRGQDVALRCDPISGHVSLYWYRQALGQGPEFLTYFNYEAQQDKSGLPNDRFSAERPEGSISTLTIQRTEQRDSAMYRCASSYRGTSGNTIYFGEGSWLTVV.

At least ten counts were recorded for this clonotype. J is TRBJ1-2 and V is TRBV7-2; a weak D match, TRBD1 (5 bases). V lost 0 bases and J lost 4, with 12 bases in between. The CDR3 spans 15 residues. Germline V gene sequence: CDR1 SGHTA, CDR2 FQGNSA. The DNA for the CDR3 is TGTGCCAGCAGCTTAGCGGGGACGGGGTTCTATGGCTACACCTTC. This gives the protein CASSLAGTGFYGYTF.

This chain uses TRBV5-1 with TRBJ1-1; D is ambiguous. This CDR3 region has 13 residues. Per the germline V gene, CDR1 is SGHRS and CDR2 is YFSETQ. The germline V and J ends were trimmed by 9 bases and 5 bases, with 17 bases remaining between them. CDR3 sequence reads: CATTDGERTEAFF. In DNA, the CDR3 is TGCGCCACCACCGACGGGGAGAGGACTGAAGCTTTCTTT.

In its sample, this clonotype was seen a few times. The chain recombines TRBV7-9 with TRBJ1-4; a weak D match, TRBD1 (6 bases). The CDR3 runs to 14 residues. Germline-derived CDR1 and CDR2 are SEHNR and FQNEAQ (reference sequence). The V gene lost 5 bases and the J gene lost 0 bases, with 7 bases spanning the gap. For the CDR3, the DNA is TGTGCCAGCAGCCACAGGGCAACTAATGAAAAACTGTTTTTT. Amino acids: CASSHRATNEKLFF.

This clonotype occurred a few times. The chain links TRBV9 to TRBJ2-3; D gene uncertain. Germline V gives CDR1 SGDLS, CDR2 YYNGEE. The CDR3 consists of 12 residues. Trimming cost V 0 bases and J 5 bases, with 4 bases left between them. CDR3 protein: CASSVAEDTQYF. CDR3 bases: TGTGCCAGCAGCGTAGCTGAAGATACGCAGTATTTT.

This clonotype was observed a handful of times. In DNA form, the CDR3 reads TGTGCCAGCAGCTTAGCGCCTGGTTCGGTCGAGCAGTTCTTC. This translates into CASSLAPGSVEQFF. This sequence joins TRBV7-8 and TRBJ2-1; D is ambiguous. The CDR3 sequence is 14 residues long. V shed 0 bases and J shed 10 bases, with 13 bases lying between them. In germline, CDR1 is SGHVS, CDR2 FQNEAQ.

The V and J genes are TRBV19 and TRBJ2-3; 8 bases match TRBD1. Germline trimming cut 4 bases from V and 6 bases from J; bases unmatched to any gene: 12. CDR3 size: 16 residues. Germline V gives CDR1 LNHDA, CDR2 SQIVND (reference sequence). CDR3 sequence reads: CASSTPRQGNTDTQYF. The CDR3, as DNA: TGTGCCAGTAGTACTCCGCGACAGGGGAATACGGATACGCAGTATTTT.

V usage is TRBV10-1 and J usage is TRBJ2-1; tentatively, D is TRBD1 (6 bases). CDR3 size: 17 residues. The V and J ends lost 4 bases and 0 bases respectively, with 16 bases between them. The V gene's germline CDR1 is WNHNN and CDR2 SYGVQD (reference sequence). Here the CDR3 reads CASSGAGDPSSYNEQFF. CDR3 nucleotides: TGCGCCAGCAGTGGGGCAGGGGACCCAAGCTCCTACAATGAGCAGTTCTTC.

Only one count was recorded for this clonotype. This chain joins TRBV6-2 or TRBV6-3 and TRBJ2-1, with D unresolved. Germline V gene lookup returns CDR1 MNHEY and CDR2 SVGEGT. The CDR3 spans 15 residues. V was pared by 4 bases and J by 3 bases, with 13 bases between. CDR3 amino acids: CASSSDISLYNEQFF. CDR3 DNA: TGTGCCAGCAGTTCAGACATCAGCCTCTACAATGAGCAGTTCTTC.

This clonotype is medium-sized within its sample. The chain links TRBV5-1 to TRBJ2-5; D is possibly TRBD2 (6 bases). The CDR3 is 15 residues long. Looked up from germline, CDR1 is SGHRS and CDR2 is YFSETQ. Trimming cost V 2 bases and J 4 bases, with 15 bases left between them. CDR3 coding DNA: TGCGCCAGCAGCTTTTTGGGTAGCGGCGTAGAGACCCAGTACTTC. It yields the protein CASSFLGSGVETQYF.

The rearrangement uses TRBV4-3 and TRBJ2-1; 8 nucleotides agree with TRBD2. V was pared by 3 bases and J by 5 bases, with 3 bases of the junction left unmatched. Per the germline V gene, CDR1 is LGHNA and CDR2 is YSLEER. The length of the CDR3 is 14 residues. DNA for the CDR3: TGCGCCAGCAGCCATCAACTAGCGGACAATGAGCAGTTCTTC. It is translated as CASSHQLADNEQFF.

The table lists this clonotype with a count of one. A clone one base away is much larger, so this may be a read error. V and J are TRBV11-2 and TRBJ2-3; D gene ambiguous. There are 12 residues in the CDR3. From germline, CDR1 is SGHAT and CDR2 FQNNGV. The DNA of the CDR3 is TGTGCCAGCAGCTTTTCCCGCGATATGCAGTATTTT. Its protein product is CASSFSRDMQYF.

This clonotype was observed a single time. The chain uses TRBV9 and TRBJ1-1, with unresolved D. Trimming took off 0 bases at V and 7 bases at J, with 10 bases between the two ends. Germline values: CDR1 SGDLS, CDR2 YYNGEE. This CDR3 contains 13 residues. Written as DNA, the CDR3 is TGTGCCAGCAGCGTAGGGGTGGCAGGTGAAGCTTTCTTT. This translates into CASSVGVAGEAFF.

Ten or more counts support this clonotype. This rearrangement joins TRBV7-6 to TRBJ1-5; maybe TRBD1 (5 bases). The germline CDR1 and CDR2 sequences are SGHVS and FNYEAQ. This CDR3 contains 15 residues. The V end lost 5 bases, the J end lost 3 bases, and 14 bases lay between the germline ends. Here the CDR3 reads CASSQSTGLNQPQHF. In DNA, the CDR3 is TGTGCCAGCAGCCAAAGCACAGGACTCAATCAGCCCCAGCATTTT. Filled out from reference TRBV7-6 and TRBJ1-5, the complete variable domain reads GAGVSQSPRYKVTKRGQDVALRCDPISGHVSLYWYRQALGQGPEFLTYFNYEAQQDKSGLPNDRFSAERPEGSISTLTIQRTEQRDSAMYRCASSQSTGLNQPQHFGDGTRLSIL.